Shown below are 18 T cell receptor beta chains from a single sample sequenced in a study of shared clonotypes between healthy human individuals. TCRdb's table, derived via immunoSEQ multiplex PCR, lists solely in-frame clones and lacks some. Of nearly 1,000,000 clones in the sample, approximately 76% are singletons; the top ten hold around 1.4%. Sequencing was performed on memory CD4+ T cells sorted from blood. Subset in this sample: CD45RA-negative fraction. These receptor sequences come from a man aged 18 to 30 in good health.

The rearrangement links TRBV9 to TRBJ2-1; D perhaps matches TRBD2 (6 bases). Trimming took off 3 bases at V and 2 bases at J, with 12 bases between the two ends. The germline gives CDR1 SGDLS, CDR2 YYNGEE. The CDR3 has 15 residues. CDR3 in DNA: TGTGCCAGCAGCGCCTGGGGGGAGGCCTACAATGAGCAGTTCTTC. Protein: CASSAWGEAYNEQFF.

J is TRBJ2-1 and V is TRBV7-8; tentative D call: TRBD2 (6 bases). The V gene's germline CDR1 is SGHVS and CDR2 FQNEAQ. Trimming removed 8 bases from V and 0 bases from J, with 14 bases in between. The CDR3 is 15 residues long. The CDR3 protein is CASFPGASSYNEQFF. The DNA for the CDR3 is TGTGCCAGCTTTCCGGGAGCGAGCTCCTACAATGAGCAGTTCTTC.

The gene calls are TRBV5-6 and TRBJ1-6, with no clear D. The CDR3 has 12 amino acids. The V end was cut by 8 bases, the J end by 7 bases, with 10 bases between. Germline CDR1 reads SGHDT; CDR2 reads YYEEEE. The CDR3 DNA reads TGTGCCAGTGGGCGGCCGAATTCACCCCTCCACTTT. It encodes CASGRPNSPLHF.

This chain connects TRBV28 to TRBJ1-1, with TRBD1 matching 9 bases. The CDR3 loop spans 16 amino acids. Germline assignment: CDR1 MDHEN and CDR2 SYDVKM. The V and J ends lost 7 bases and 3 bases, in that order; junction bases with no gene match: 12. CDR3 coding DNA: TGTGCCAGCACCTTCGCCCCGGGACAGGGAGACACTGAAGCTTTCTTT. Protein product: CASTFAPGQGDTEAFF.

The V gene is TRBV11-2, the J gene TRBJ1-4, with D unclear. Trimming removed 4 bases from V and 8 bases from J, with 11 bases in between. Germline V gene data show CDR1 as SGHAT and CDR2 as FQNNGV. This CDR3 region has 13 residues. The CDR3 region has the DNA TGTGCCAGCAGCTCCGGGTGGGTGGAAAAACTGTTTTTT. Amino acids: CASSSGWVEKLFF.

The rearrangement joins TRBV19 to TRBJ1-4, with 9 bases lining up with TRBD1. Losses at the gene ends were 6 bases for V and 8 bases for J; bases not matched to a gene: 13. CDR1 LNHDA and CDR2 SQIVND come from the germline V gene (reference sequence). The CDR3 has 16 amino acids. This chain's CDR3 is CASRTNPGQGTEKLFF. The CDR3 nucleotides are TGTGCCAGTAGAACCAATCCGGGACAGGGAACAGAAAAACTGTTTTTT.

The V gene is TRBV9, the J gene TRBJ1-2; perhaps TRBD1 as D (5 bases). CDR1 and CDR2 from the germline V gene are SGDLS and YYNGEE. This CDR3 is built from 15 residues. Trimming left V 0 bases short and J 2 bases short, with 11 bases between. CDR3 in DNA: TGTGCCAGCAGCGTAGTAATGGGGCAGAACTATGGCTACACCTTC. The encoded protein is CASSVVMGQNYGYTF.

The V call is TRBV18, the J call TRBJ2-5, with D maybe TRBD2 (5 bases). CDR3 length: 15 amino acids. V lost 4 bases and J lost 4, with 16 bases in between. Germline CDR1 is KGHSH and CDR2 is LQKENI. CDR3 amino acids: CASSLGGRRSETQYF. In DNA form, the CDR3 reads TGTGCCAGCTCACTGGGTGGGAGACGGTCAGAGACCCAGTACTTC.

The gene calls are TRBV9 and TRBJ2-2; D might be TRBD1 (5 bases). This CDR3 has 16 amino acids. Germline loops: CDR1 SGDLS, CDR2 YYNGEE. V was clipped by 0 bases and J by 4 bases, with 13 bases between them. The CDR3 protein is CASSVVSVRGTGELFF. In nucleotides, the CDR3 is TGTGCCAGCAGCGTAGTTTCGGTTAGGGGCACCGGGGAGCTGTTTTTT.

The genes are TRBV21-1 and TRBJ2-3; the table's D call, TRBD1, has no DNA check behind it. TRBV21-1 is annotated as a pseudogene. This CDR3 is built from 18 residues. In DNA form, the CDR3 reads TGTGCCAGCAGCAAAGCGGACCGCAGGGATACTAGCACAGATACGCAGTATTTT. This translates into CASSKADRRDTSTDTQYF.

In this sample, this clone turned up once. The CDR3 coding sequence is TGTGCCAGCAGGGGGGGACGGGGGTCCTACGAGCAGTACTTC. Its translation: CASRGGRGSYEQYF. The rearrangement links TRBV6-6 to TRBJ2-7; TRBD2 is a possible D gene (6 bases). Per the germline V gene, CDR1 is MNHNY and CDR2 is SVGAGI (reference sequence). The length of the CDR3 is 14 residues. V gave up 6 bases and J gave up 1 base, with 13 bases separating them.

The chain has TRBV2 and TRBJ2-7; tentative D call: TRBD1 (5 bases). The CDR3 length is 12 residues. Trimming pared 5 bases from V and 7 bases from J, leaving 12 bases between. Looked up from germline, CDR1 is SNHLY and CDR2 is FYNNEI. CDR3 nucleotide sequence: TGTGCCAGCAGTACCCAGGGATGGGAGCAGTACTTC. Translated: CASSTQGWEQYF.

As concerns this clone: Other DNA variants within this sample encode the same CDR3. V is TRBV7-2 and J is TRBJ1-4; D unresolved. This CDR3 contains 12 residues. V was trimmed by 5 bases and J by 8 bases, leaving 9 bases between them. Per germline, CDR1 SGHTA and CDR2 FQGNSA. The CDR3 loop reads CASSPDREKLFF. CDR3 nucleotide sequence: TGTGCCAGCAGCCCGGATCGGGAAAAACTGTTTTTT.

The chain couples TRBV25-1 to TRBJ2-3; tentatively, D is TRBD2 (5 bases). The V end was cut by 3 bases, the J end by 10 bases, with 14 bases between. The length of the CDR3 is 13 residues. Germline V gene lookup returns CDR1 MGHDK and CDR2 SYGVNS. In DNA, the CDR3 is TGTGCCAGCAGTGATATCCGACGCGGGCCGCAGTATTTT. Encoded protein: CASSDIRRGPQYF.

This sequence joins TRBV28 and TRBJ1-2; 7 bases are a match to TRBD1. Germline CDR1 reads MDHEN; CDR2 reads SYDVKM. V shed 6 bases and J 8 bases; nucleotides not matched to a gene: 9. This CDR3 has 13 amino acids. CDR3 protein: CASSSGGARGYTF. CDR3 in DNA: TGTGCCAGCAGCTCAGGGGGGGCCAGGGGCTACACCTTC.

This chain connects TRBV10-3 to TRBJ2-2; tentatively, D is TRBD1 (6 bases). CDR1 is ENHRY, CDR2 SYGVKD, per germline. CDR3 length equals 18 residues. V was pared by 3 bases and J by 4 bases, with 21 bases between. In DNA, the CDR3 is TGTGCCATCAGTGACGTCGGGACACCTCCACGCGGCACCGGGGAGCTGTTTTTT. It is translated as CAISDVGTPPRGTGELFF.

This chain links TRBV30 with TRBJ1-2; no clear D gene. The CDR3 covers 12 residues. Germline values: CDR1 GTSNPN, CDR2 SVGIG (reference sequence). V lost 8 bases, J lost 6 bases, and 16 bases lay in between. CDR3 in amino acids: CARSTYGNGYTF. CDR3 nucleotides: TGTGCCAGGTCCACGTATGGCAATGGCTACACCTTC.

The CDR3 loop is CASSSVGSFGTSYEQYF. The CDR3 coding sequence is TGTGCCAGCAGCTCCGTCGGGAGCTTTGGAACCTCCTACGAGCAGTACTTC. The gene calls are TRBV5-6 and TRBJ2-7, with D perhaps TRBD2 (6 bases). This CDR3 spans 17 amino acids. V was shortened by 3 bases and J by 0 bases, with 19 bases between the two germline ends. Per germline, CDR1 SGHDT and CDR2 YYEEEE.